The 12 T cell receptor beta chains below come from one sample, sequenced in a study of blood T cell repertoires in COVID-19. Sequencing used immunoSEQ multiplex PCR; TCRdb keeps in-frame clones, though not all of them. The profile shows hundreds of thousands of clones, more than 75% of them singletons. Specimen: PBMCs or T cells enriched from blood (not recorded which). These receptors were collected from a woman in her forties or fifties who had recovered from COVID-19.

This chain uses TRBV7-8 with TRBJ1-4; no reliable D call. Germline values: CDR1 SGHVS, CDR2 FQNEAQ. This CDR3 is built from 15 residues. V lost 0 bases, J lost 8 bases, and 13 bases lay in between. The CDR3 DNA reads as TGTGCCAGCAGCTTAGCCGGCAGGATCGAGGAAAAACTGTTTTTT. Protein product: CASSLAGRIEEKLFF.

This clone was detected only a few times. This sequence joins TRBV30 and TRBJ2-1; 10 bases agree with TRBD2. V dropped 3 bases and J dropped 4; count of bases not matched to a gene: 9. This CDR3 has 16 amino acids. Germline V gene lookup returns CDR1 GTSNPN and CDR2 SVGIG (reference sequence). CDR3 sequence reads: CAWSIPGLAYYNEQFF. The CDR3 DNA is TGTGCCTGGAGCATACCGGGACTAGCGTATTACAATGAGCAGTTCTTC.

This chain joins TRBV4-2 and TRBJ2-7; the D is unclear. Looked up from germline, CDR1 is LGHNA and CDR2 is YNFKEQ. V shed 4 bases and J shed 4 bases, with 11 bases lying between them. This CDR3 region has 13 residues. CDR3 amino acids: CASSRGATYEQYF. The CDR3 DNA sequence: TGTGCCAGCAGCCGCGGCGCCACATACGAGCAGTACTTC.

The V call is TRBV4-3, the J call TRBJ2-2; TRBD2 aligns across 14 bases. The V segment lost 4 bases and the J segment 4 bases; nucleotides outside the gene matches: 8. Germline values: CDR1 LGHNA, CDR2 YSLEER. This CDR3 comprises 18 residues. The CDR3 DNA sequence: TGCGCCAGCAGCCTAGCCGGGACTAGCGGGAGACCCACCGGGGAGCTGTTTTTT. Its translation: CASSLAGTSGRPTGELFF.

The chain employs TRBV5-5 and TRBJ2-3; 8 bases fit TRBD2. J lost 6 bases, V lost 0 bases, and 6 bases had no gene match. The CDR3 consists of 15 residues. Germline CDR1 is SGHKS and CDR2 is YYEKEE (reference sequence). The CDR3 loop is CASSLDGLAVDTQYF. For the CDR3, the DNA is TGTGCCAGCAGCTTGGACGGACTAGCCGTTGATACGCAGTATTTT.

V gene TRBV4-3 combines with J gene TRBJ2-1; weak D call: TRBD1 (5 bases). The ends were cut back, 0 bases at V and 12 bases at J, with 21 bases in the middle. This CDR3 has 16 amino acids. Germline-derived CDR1 and CDR2 are LGHNA and YSLEER. The DNA for the CDR3 is TGCGCCAGCAGCCAAGATAGGGGATTCAGGAAGGGATGGCAGTTCTTC. Residues: CASSQDRGFRKGWQFF.

This clone was seen only once. The CDR3 DNA is TGTGCCAGCAGCTGGACAGGGACTTCTGAAGCTTTCTTT. Translation gives CASSWTGTSEAFF. The V gene is TRBV7-9, the J gene TRBJ1-1; 8 bases agree with TRBD1. The CDR3 has 13 residues. Per the germline V gene, CDR1 is SEHNR and CDR2 is FQNEAQ (reference sequence). V trimming: 4 bases; J trimming: 6 bases; junction bases outside the gene matches: 4.

This chain uses TRBV11-3 with TRBJ2-1; D is uncertain. V gave up 3 bases and J gave up 6 bases, with 3 bases separating them. The germline V gene encodes CDR1 SGHNT and CDR2 YENEEA. This CDR3 has 11 residues. CDR3 sequence: CASSLRNEQFF. CDR3 in DNA: TGTGCCAGCAGCTTGCGCAATGAGCAGTTCTTC.

This chain connects TRBV20-1 to TRBJ1-1, with D perhaps TRBD1 (6 bases). Germline values: CDR1 DFQATT, CDR2 SNEGSKA (reference sequence). The CDR3 covers 14 residues. V lost 3 bases and J lost 6, with 17 bases in between. This chain's CDR3 is CSASSYREGSEAFF. CDR3 sequence (DNA): TGCAGTGCTAGTTCATACAGGGAAGGATCTGAAGCTTTCTTT.

The chain joins TRBV28 to TRBJ1-5; D gene ambiguous. V was trimmed by 3 bases and J by 6 bases, leaving 9 bases between them. This CDR3 comprises 13 residues. Germline values: CDR1 MDHEN, CDR2 SYDVKM. CDR3: CASSFAAVQPQHF. The CDR3, as DNA: TGTGCCAGCAGTTTCGCGGCGGTTCAGCCCCAGCATTTT.

The rearrangement joins TRBV7-6 to TRBJ2-5, with D hard to call. V was pared by 5 bases and J by 3 bases, with 19 bases between. In germline, CDR1 is SGHVS, CDR2 FNYEAQ. The CDR3 contains 16 residues. The CDR3 loop reads CASSRAPTPSEETQYF. CDR3 sequence (DNA): TGTGCCAGCAGCCGAGCCCCCACTCCCTCGGAAGAGACCCAGTACTTC.

The chain combines TRBV14 with TRBJ2-2; no clear D gene. V lost 5 bases to trimming and J lost 4 bases, with 11 bases between them. The CDR3 covers 14 residues. CDR1 is SGHDN, CDR2 FVKESK, per germline. The CDR3 nucleotides read TGTGCCAGCAGCACCCGGCCGGGCACCGGGGAGCTGTTTTTT. Its protein is CASSTRPGTGELFF.